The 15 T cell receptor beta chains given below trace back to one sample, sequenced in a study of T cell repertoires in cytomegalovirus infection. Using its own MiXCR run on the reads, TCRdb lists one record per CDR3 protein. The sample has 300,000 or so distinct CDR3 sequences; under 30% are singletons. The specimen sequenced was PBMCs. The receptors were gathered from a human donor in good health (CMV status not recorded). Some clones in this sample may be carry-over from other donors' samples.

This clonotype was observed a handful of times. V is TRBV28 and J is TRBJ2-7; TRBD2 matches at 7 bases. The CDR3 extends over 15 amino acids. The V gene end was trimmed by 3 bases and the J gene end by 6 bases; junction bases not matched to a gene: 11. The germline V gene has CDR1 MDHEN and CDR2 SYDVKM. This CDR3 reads CASSLPSGGSSEQYF. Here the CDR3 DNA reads TGTGCCAGCAGTTTGCCTTCGGGCGGGAGTAGCGAGCAGTACTTC.

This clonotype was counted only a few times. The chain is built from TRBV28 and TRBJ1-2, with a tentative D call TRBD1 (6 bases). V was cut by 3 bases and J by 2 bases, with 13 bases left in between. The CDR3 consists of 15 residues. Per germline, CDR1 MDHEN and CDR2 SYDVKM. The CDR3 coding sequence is TGTGCCAGCAGTTTTGCCCCAGGGGCAAACTATGGCTACACCTTC. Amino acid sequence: CASSFAPGANYGYTF.

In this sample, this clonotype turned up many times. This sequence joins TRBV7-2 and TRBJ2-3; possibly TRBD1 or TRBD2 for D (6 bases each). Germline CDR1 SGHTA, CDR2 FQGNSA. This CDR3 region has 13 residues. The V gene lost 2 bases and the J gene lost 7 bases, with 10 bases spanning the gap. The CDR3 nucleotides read TGTGCCAGCAGCTTATGGGGGGCGCATACGCAGTATTTT. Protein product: CASSLWGAHTQYF.

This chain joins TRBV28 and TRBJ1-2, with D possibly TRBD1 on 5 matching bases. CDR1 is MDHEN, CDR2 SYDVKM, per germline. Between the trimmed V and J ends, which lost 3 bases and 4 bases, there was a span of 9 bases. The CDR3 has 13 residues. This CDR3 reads CASSLTAIYGYTF. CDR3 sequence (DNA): TGTGCCAGCAGTTTGACAGCTATCTATGGCTACACCTTC.

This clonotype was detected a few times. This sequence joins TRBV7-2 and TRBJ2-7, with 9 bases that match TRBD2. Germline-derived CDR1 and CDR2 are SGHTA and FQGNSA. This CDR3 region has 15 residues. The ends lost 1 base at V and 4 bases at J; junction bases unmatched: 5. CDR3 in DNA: TGTGCCAGCAGCTTAGACTGGACTAGCGTGTACGAGCAGTACGTC. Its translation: CASSLDWTSVYEQYV.

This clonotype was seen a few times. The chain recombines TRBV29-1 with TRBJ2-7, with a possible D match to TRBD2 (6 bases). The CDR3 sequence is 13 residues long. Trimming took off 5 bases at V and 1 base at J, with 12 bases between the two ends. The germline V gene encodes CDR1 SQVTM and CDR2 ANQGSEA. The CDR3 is CSVNGGPSYEQYF. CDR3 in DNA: TGCAGCGTTAACGGGGGACCGTCCTACGAGCAGTACTTC.

CDR3 sequence reads: CASTKTGKGDTQYF. DNA of the CDR3: TGCGCCAGCACAAAGACAGGGAAGGGAGATACGCAGTATTTT. The rearrangement uses TRBV5-1 and TRBJ2-3, with 7 positions matching TRBD1. J gave up 5 bases and V 6 bases, and 9 bases lay outside the gene matches. Germline V CDR1 and CDR2: SGHRS, YFSETQ. The CDR3 has 14 residues.

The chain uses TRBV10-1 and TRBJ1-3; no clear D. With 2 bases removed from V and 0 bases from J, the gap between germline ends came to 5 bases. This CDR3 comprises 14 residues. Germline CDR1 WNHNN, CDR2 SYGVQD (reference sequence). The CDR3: CASSEGYSGNTIYF. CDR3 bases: TGCGCCAGCAGTGAGGGCTACTCTGGAAACACCATATATTTT.

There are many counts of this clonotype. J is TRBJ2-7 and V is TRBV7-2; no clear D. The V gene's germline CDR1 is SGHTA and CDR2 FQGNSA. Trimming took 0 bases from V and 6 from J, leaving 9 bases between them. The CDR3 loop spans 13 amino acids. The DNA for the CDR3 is TGTGCCAGCAGCTTAGCGGCAATCACCGAGCAGTACTTC. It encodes CASSLAAITEQYF.

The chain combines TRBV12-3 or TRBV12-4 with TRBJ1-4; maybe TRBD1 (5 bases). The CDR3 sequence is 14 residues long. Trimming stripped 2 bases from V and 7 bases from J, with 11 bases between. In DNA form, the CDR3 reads TGTGCCAGCAGTTTATCCGGGGGGAGTGAAAAACTGTTTTTT. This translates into CASSLSGGSEKLFF.

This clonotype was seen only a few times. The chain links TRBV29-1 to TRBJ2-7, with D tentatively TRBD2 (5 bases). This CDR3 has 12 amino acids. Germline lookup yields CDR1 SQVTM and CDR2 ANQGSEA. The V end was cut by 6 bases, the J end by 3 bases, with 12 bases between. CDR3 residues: CSVTTGFYEQYF. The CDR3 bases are TGCAGCGTGACGACGGGATTCTACGAGCAGTACTTC.

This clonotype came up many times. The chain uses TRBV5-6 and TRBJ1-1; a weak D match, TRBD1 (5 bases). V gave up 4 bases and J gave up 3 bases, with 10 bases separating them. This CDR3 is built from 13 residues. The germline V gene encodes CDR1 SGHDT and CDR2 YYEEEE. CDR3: CASSLAGYTEAFF. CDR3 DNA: TGTGCCAGCAGCCTGGCAGGGTACACTGAAGCTTTCTTT.

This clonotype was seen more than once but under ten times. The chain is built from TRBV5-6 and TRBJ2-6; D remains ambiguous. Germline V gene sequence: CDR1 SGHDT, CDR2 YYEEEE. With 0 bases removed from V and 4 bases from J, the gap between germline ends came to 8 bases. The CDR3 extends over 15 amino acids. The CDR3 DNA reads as TGTGCCAGCAGCTTGGGCGGTCTGGGGGCCAACGTCCTGACTTTC. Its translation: CASSLGGLGANVLTF.

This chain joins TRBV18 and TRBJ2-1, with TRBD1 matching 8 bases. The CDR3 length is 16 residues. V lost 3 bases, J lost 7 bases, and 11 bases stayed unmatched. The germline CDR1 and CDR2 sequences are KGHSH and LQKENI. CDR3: CASSPDLQGARNEQFF. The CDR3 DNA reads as TGTGCCAGCTCACCCGATTTGCAGGGGGCTAGGAATGAGCAGTTCTTC.

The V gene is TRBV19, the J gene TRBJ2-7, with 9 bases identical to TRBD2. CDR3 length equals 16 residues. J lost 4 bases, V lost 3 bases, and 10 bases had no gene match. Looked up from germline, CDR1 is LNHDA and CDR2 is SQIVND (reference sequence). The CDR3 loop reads CASSIDLAGAIYEQYF. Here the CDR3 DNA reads TGTGCCAGTAGTATCGATTTAGCGGGAGCCATATACGAGCAGTACTTC.